The 27 T cell receptor beta chains presented below share a single source sample, sequenced in a study of cytomegalovirus exposure and HLA in healthy donors. Primers included in the PCR were 60 Vbeta and 13 Jbeta primers. Method: immunoSEQ multiplex PCR; TCRdb's copy keeps in-frame clones and lacks some. The data hold about 200,000 clones, with roughly 83% observed a single time. The sequenced material came from PBMCs. These receptors originate from a girl between 5 and 17 years old in good health and CMV-seronegative.

V and J are TRBV7-2 and TRBJ2-1; TRBD1 matches 11 bases. The CDR3 runs to 16 residues. Losses at the gene ends were 5 bases for V and 7 bases for J; bases not matched to a gene: 10. Germline values: CDR1 SGHTA, CDR2 FQGNSA. The CDR3 protein is CASSRRGTGGLNEQFF. The CDR3 DNA reads as TGTGCCAGCAGCAGAAGAGGGACAGGGGGATTGAATGAGCAGTTCTTC. Full variable domain (outside the CDR3, taken from reference TRBV7-2 and TRBJ2-1): GAGVSQSPSNKVTEKGKDVELRCDPISGHTALYWYRQSLGQGLEFLIYFQGNSAPDKSGLPSDRFSAERTGGSVSTLTIQRTQQEDSAVYLCASSRRGTGGLNEQFFGPGTRLTVL.

The count of this clone is one. The V and J genes are TRBV7-9 and TRBJ2-7, with TRBD2 identical over 10 bases. This CDR3 has 19 residues. The germline CDR1 and CDR2 sequences are SEHNR and FQNEAQ (reference sequence). The J segment lost 4 bases and the V segment lost 5 bases, leaving 20 bases of the junction unmatched. The CDR3 region is CASSQSTGLTGTSVYEQYF. Here the CDR3 DNA reads TGTGCCAGCAGCCAGTCGACGGGCCTAACCGGGACTAGCGTTTACGAGCAGTACTTC.

As for this clone: Within the sample, other DNA sequences also encode this same CDR3. V gene TRBV12-2 combines with J gene TRBJ1-1; TRBD1, the table's D call, lacks a check against the DNA. TRBV12-2 is a pseudogene segment. The CDR3 contains 12 residues. The CDR3 DNA reads as TGTGCAAGTAGGGGTGGGGTGACTGAAGCTTTCTTT. Its protein is CASRGGVTEAFF.

The J gene is TRBJ2-2, the V gene TRBV6-1; TRBD1 agrees at 7 bases. There are 16 residues in the CDR3. Germline V gene sequence: CDR1 MNHNS, CDR2 SASEGT. V shed 4 bases, J shed 0 bases, and the junction held 5 bases outside the gene matches. CDR3 nucleotide sequence: TGTGCCAGCAGTGGACAGGGTAACGCGAACACCGGGGAGCTGTTTTTT. It is translated as CASSGQGNANTGELFF.

This chain uses TRBV11-2 with TRBJ1-1, with 8 bases fitting TRBD1. The V gene's germline CDR1 is SGHAT and CDR2 FQNNGV. The J segment lost 4 bases and the V segment lost 1 base, leaving 5 bases of the junction unmatched. This CDR3 is 15 amino acids long. This chain's CDR3 is CASSLVDRAGTEAFF. The CDR3 coding sequence is TGTGCCAGCAGCTTAGTGGACAGGGCGGGCACTGAAGCTTTCTTT.

In DNA form, the CDR3 reads TGTGCCAGCAGTTACTCGGAGCCTCCTGAAGCTTTCTTT. This codes for CASSYSEPPEAFF. The V gene is TRBV6-7, the J gene TRBJ1-1; D ambiguous. Being an ORF, TRBV6-7 has a function that is uncertain. Trimming stripped 0 bases from V and 6 bases from J, with 8 bases between. CDR3 size: 13 residues.

CDR3 in amino acids: CASSQGTPETQYF. Here the CDR3 DNA reads TGCGCCAGCAGCCAAGGCACACCAGAGACCCAGTACTTC. This sequence joins TRBV4-1 and TRBJ2-5; D unresolved. The CDR3 has 13 amino acids. Trimming cost V 1 base and J 4 bases, with 7 bases left between them. Germline lookup yields CDR1 MGHRA and CDR2 YSYEKL.

CDR3 residues: CASSPTSFQETQYF. As DNA, the CDR3 is TGTGCCAGCTCACCAACTAGCTTCCAAGAGACCCAGTACTTC. The chain recombines TRBV18 with TRBJ2-5; TRBD2 might be the D (6 bases). V shed 2 bases and J shed 1 base, with 8 bases lying between them. The CDR3 totals 14 residues. From germline, CDR1 is KGHSH and CDR2 LQKENI.

V is TRBV18 and J is TRBJ2-7, with TRBD2 identical over 8 bases. V lost 3 bases and J lost 0; bases outside the gene matches: 4. Germline CDR1 and CDR2: KGHSH and LQKENI. This CDR3 is built from 15 residues. CDR3 loop: CASSPEAGGSYEQYF. CDR3 sequence (DNA): TGTGCCAGCTCACCCGAGGCGGGAGGCTCCTACGAGCAGTACTTC.

V gene TRBV6-5 combines with J gene TRBJ2-7; D might be TRBD1 (5 bases). The CDR3 is 15 residues long. CDR1 and CDR2 from the germline V gene are MNHEY and SVGAGI. Trimming shortened V by 6 bases and J by 0 bases, and 15 bases separated the two germline ends. The CDR3 region is CASSPDSTSSYEQYF. CDR3 in DNA: TGTGCCAGCAGCCCAGACAGTACCAGCTCCTACGAGCAGTACTTC.

This chain joins TRBV27 and TRBJ1-6; 7 positions match TRBD1. Per germline, CDR1 MNHEY and CDR2 SMNVEV (reference sequence). This CDR3 comprises 14 residues. The J segment lost 10 bases and the V segment lost 6 bases, leaving 9 bases of the junction unmatched. The CDR3 DNA reads TGTGCCAGCAGCCGGGACAGATGGCGATCACCCCTCCACTTT. Its translation: CASSRDRWRSPLHF.

The rearrangement joins TRBV5-1 to TRBJ2-7; TRBD1 aligns across 8 bases. V lost 0 bases to trimming and J lost 4 bases; unmatched junction nucleotides: 3. CDR1 and CDR2 from the germline V gene are SGHRS and YFSETQ. This CDR3 has 14 residues. CDR3 protein: CASSLDRDRYEQYF. CDR3 bases: TGCGCCAGCAGCTTGGACCGGGACAGGTACGAGCAGTACTTC.

The chain couples TRBV7-3 to TRBJ2-3, with D possibly TRBD2 on 5 matching bases. This CDR3 has 14 residues. The germline V gene encodes CDR1 SGHTA and CDR2 FQGTGA. V was clipped by 5 bases and J by 2 bases, with 11 bases between them. In nucleotides, the CDR3 is TGTGCCAGCAGCCCTAGGAGGAACACAGATACGCAGTATTTT. Translated: CASSPRRNTDTQYF. Full variable domain (missing parts from reference TRBV7-3 and TRBJ2-3): GAGVSQTPSNKVTEKGKYVELRCDPISGHTALYWYRQSLGQGPEFLIYFQGTGAADDSGLPNDRFFAVRPEGSVSTLKIQRTERGDSAVYLCASSPRRNTDTQYFGPGTRLTVL.

The gene calls are TRBV4-1 and TRBJ1-6; no clear D gene. The CDR3 spans 13 residues. Germline V gene lookup returns CDR1 MGHRA and CDR2 YSYEKL. With 0 bases removed from V and 7 bases from J, the gap between germline ends came to 4 bases. The CDR3 here is CASSQERNSPLHF. As DNA, the CDR3 is TGCGCCAGCAGCCAAGAGCGGAATTCACCCCTCCACTTT.

The chain has TRBV5-6 and TRBJ1-2, with 12 bases that match TRBD1. The CDR3 is 16 amino acids. The V gene's germline CDR1 is SGHDT and CDR2 YYEEEE. With V trimmed by 1 base and J by 5 bases, 6 bases remained unmatched. The DNA for the CDR3 is TGTGCCAGCAGCTTGAGGGGGACAGGGGGCCGGTATGGCTACACCTTC. This encodes CASSLRGTGGRYGYTF.

Here the CDR3 DNA reads TGTGCCAGCAGCCCCTGGACAGGCGCCGACCCCTTGAACACTGAAGCTTTCTTT. Translating it yields CASSPWTGADPLNTEAFF. The chain couples TRBV4-2 to TRBJ1-1, with 7 positions matching TRBD1. Germline lookup yields CDR1 LGHNA and CDR2 YNFKEQ. With V trimmed by 4 bases and J by 0 bases, 14 bases remained unmatched. The CDR3 sequence is 18 residues long.

The rearrangement links TRBV9 to TRBJ2-1, with TRBD2 identical over 12 bases. In germline, CDR1 is SGDLS, CDR2 YYNGEE. J gave up 10 bases and V 4 bases, and 9 bases lay outside the gene matches. This CDR3 has 15 amino acids. DNA of the CDR3: TGTGCCAGCAGCATCTCTAGCGGGGGGGCAATCGAGCAGTTCTTC. Translating gives CASSISSGGAIEQFF.

Details on this clone: In the same sample, other DNA sequences code for this CDR3. V usage is TRBV5-4 and J usage is TRBJ2-7; 8 bases match TRBD1. The CDR3 spans 13 residues. Germline-derived CDR1 and CDR2 are SGHNT and YYREEE (reference sequence). V dropped 1 base and J dropped 4; count of bases not matched to a gene: 1. The CDR3 bases are TGTGCCAGCAGCTTGACAGGGGGTTACGAGCAGTACTTC. Amino acid sequence: CASSLTGGYEQYF.

The V call is TRBV18, the J call TRBJ1-2, with 7 positions matching TRBD1. Germline V gene lookup returns CDR1 KGHSH and CDR2 LQKENI. Trimming at V came to 3 bases and at J to 5 bases, leaving 9 bases not matched to a gene. The CDR3 spans 15 residues. CDR3 protein: CASSPGTESTYGYTF. The DNA of the CDR3 is TGTGCCAGCTCACCGGGGACAGAAAGTACTTATGGCTACACCTTC.

This chain uses TRBV19 with TRBJ1-2, with D possibly TRBD1 on 6 matching bases. Trimming pared 5 bases from V and 0 bases from J, leaving 16 bases between. The CDR3 length is 16 residues. Germline V gene data show CDR1 as LNHDA and CDR2 as SQIVND (reference sequence). The CDR3 bases are TGTGCCAGTAGTTCTAGGACAGCCACGTCTAACTATGGCTACACCTTC. Its protein is CASSSRTATSNYGYTF.

The chain joins TRBV13 to TRBJ1-1; D ambiguous. Trimming removed 5 bases at V and 4 bases at J, with 14 bases between. Looked up from germline, CDR1 is PRHDT and CDR2 is FYEKMQ (reference sequence). The length of the CDR3 is 14 residues. The CDR3 coding sequence is TGTGCCAGCAGCCCGGGGTTAATGAGCACTGAAGCTTTCTTT. Translation gives CASSPGLMSTEAFF.

This clone was seen a few times. This chain connects TRBV7-3 to TRBJ2-1; 11 bases align to TRBD1. Per germline, CDR1 SGHTA and CDR2 FQGTGA. The CDR3 runs to 15 residues. After removal of 5 bases from V and 6 bases from J, the junction contained 6 bases not matched to a gene. The CDR3 nucleotides read TGTGCCAGCAGCCCTGGGACAGGGGGGGGCAATGAGCAGTTCTTC. It encodes CASSPGTGGGNEQFF.

The chain joins TRBV6-6 to TRBJ2-7, with TRBD1 matching 8 bases. Germline V gene lookup returns CDR1 MNHNY and CDR2 SVGAGI (reference sequence). The CDR3 has 15 amino acids. Germline trimming cut 6 bases from V and 0 bases from J; bases unmatched to any gene: 7. The CDR3 nucleotides are TGTGCCAGCAGAAAAAGACAGGGGAGCTCCTACGAGCAGTACTTC. It translates to CASRKRQGSSYEQYF.

V gene TRBV5-1 combines with J gene TRBJ2-3; 8 positions agree with TRBD1. The CDR3 loop spans 15 amino acids. With 3 bases clipped from V and 0 bases from J, the junction kept 3 bases outside the gene matches. Per the germline V gene, CDR1 is SGHRS and CDR2 is YFSETQ. Written as DNA, the CDR3 is TGCGCCAGCAGCTCGGACAGGGCTAGCACAGATACGCAGTATTTT. Protein: CASSSDRASTDTQYF.

This chain uses TRBV9 with TRBJ2-3; 8 bases align to TRBD2. The trim removed 4 bases at V and 8 bases at J, leaving 12 bases unmatched. This CDR3 is 15 amino acids long. Germline V lookup: CDR1 SGDLS, CDR2 YYNGEE. CDR3 DNA sequence: TGTGCCAGCAGCCCTGGTAGGACTAGCTGGGGTACGCAGTATTTT. Translated: CASSPGRTSWGTQYF.

The DNA for the CDR3 is TGTGCCAGCAGCCAAGGGTCGGGGGTACACTATGGCTACACCTTC. It translates to CASSQGSGVHYGYTF. V gene TRBV14 combines with J gene TRBJ1-2; D possibly corresponds to TRBD1 (5 bases). Trimming removed 1 base from V and 3 bases from J, with 12 bases in between. Per the germline V gene, CDR1 is SGHDN and CDR2 is FVKESK. The CDR3 is 15 residues long.

This clone showed up just a few times. The J gene is TRBJ1-2, the V gene TRBV4-3; 7 bases match TRBD1. There are 15 residues in the CDR3. Germline CDR1 LGHNA, CDR2 YSLEER. With 2 bases clipped from V and 6 bases from J, the junction kept 9 bases outside the gene matches. The CDR3 reads CASSQLLGGPNGYTF. CDR3 DNA: TGCGCCAGCAGCCAATTGCTAGGGGGCCCAAATGGCTACACCTTC.